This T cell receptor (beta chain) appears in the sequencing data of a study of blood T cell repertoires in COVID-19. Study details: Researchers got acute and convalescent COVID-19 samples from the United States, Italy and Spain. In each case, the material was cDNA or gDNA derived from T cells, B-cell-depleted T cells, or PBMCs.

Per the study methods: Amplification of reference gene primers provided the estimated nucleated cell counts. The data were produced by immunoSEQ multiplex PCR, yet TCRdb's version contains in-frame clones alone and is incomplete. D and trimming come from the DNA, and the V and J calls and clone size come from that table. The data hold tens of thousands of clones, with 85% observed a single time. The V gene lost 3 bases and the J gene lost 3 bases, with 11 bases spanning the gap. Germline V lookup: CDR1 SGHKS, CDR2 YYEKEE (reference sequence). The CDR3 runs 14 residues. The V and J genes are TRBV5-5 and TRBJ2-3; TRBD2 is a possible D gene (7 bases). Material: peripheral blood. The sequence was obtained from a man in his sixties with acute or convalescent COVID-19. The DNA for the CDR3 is TGTGCCAGCAGCTGGGAGGGGGGGACAGATACGCAGTATTTT. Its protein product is CASSWEGGTDTQYF. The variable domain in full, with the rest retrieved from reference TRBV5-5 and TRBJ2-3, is DAGVTQSPTHLIKTRGQQVTLRCSPISGHKSVSWYQQVLGQGPQFIFQYYEKEERGRGNFPDRFSARQFPNYSSELNVNALLLGDSALYLCASSWEGGTDTQYFGPGTRLTVL.